One and the same sample provided the 16 T cell receptor beta chains below, sequenced in a study of cytomegalovirus exposure and HLA in healthy donors. Use of 60 Vbeta and 13 Jbeta primers characterized the PCR. Profiled with immunoSEQ multiplex PCR; TCRdb holds only in-frame clones, not every one. The data contain roughly 100,000 clones, approximately 78% of them singletons. Sample: PBMCs. The receptors were gathered from a woman in her sixties in good health and CMV-seronegative.

V is TRBV25-1 and J is TRBJ1-1; the D is unclear. Trimming took 7 bases from V and 1 from J, leaving 4 bases between them. Germline V gene data show CDR1 as MGHDK and CDR2 as SYGVNS. CDR3 size: 11 residues. Here the CDR3 reads CASTENTEAFF. CDR3 coding DNA: TGTGCCAGCACAGAGAACACTGAAGCTTTCTTT.

The CDR3 spells CASTPGTGANQPQHF. Written as DNA, the CDR3 is TGTGCCAGCACCCCAGGGACAGGGGCAAATCAGCCCCAGCATTTT. The chain carries TRBV2 and TRBJ1-5; TRBD1 aligns across 10 bases. The CDR3 runs 15 residues. The V segment lost 7 bases and the J segment 4 bases; nucleotides outside the gene matches: 7. Germline V gene data show CDR1 as SNHLY and CDR2 as FYNNEI.

V and J are TRBV5-4 and TRBJ1-1; D gene unclear. The CDR3 runs to 14 residues. In germline, CDR1 is SGHNT, CDR2 YYREEE (reference sequence). Trimming stripped 5 bases from V and 6 bases from J, with 17 bases between. CDR3 sequence (DNA): TGTGCCAGCAGACCTGGCGGGCCCGGGCCTGAAGCTTTCTTT. It specifies CASRPGGPGPEAFF.

This chain connects TRBV19 to TRBJ1-1; 7 bases fit TRBD1. There are 13 residues in the CDR3. Trimming removed 7 bases from V and 7 bases from J; junction bases left unmatched: 9. The germline V gene encodes CDR1 LNHDA and CDR2 SQIVND (reference sequence). The CDR3, as DNA: TGTGCCAGTAAACAAGGGGGCGGTGGTGAAGCTTTCTTT. It translates to CASKQGGGGEAFF.

This chain links TRBV19 with TRBJ2-1; tentative D call: TRBD2 (5 bases). V lost 3 bases and J lost 0, with 9 bases in between. Germline V gene data show CDR1 as LNHDA and CDR2 as SQIVND (reference sequence). This CDR3 is built from 15 residues. The CDR3 DNA sequence: TGTGCCAGTAGTATCGAGCGGAGCTCCTACAATGAGCAGTTCTTC. Its translation: CASSIERSSYNEQFF.

The chain couples TRBV27 to TRBJ1-6; the D gene is possibly TRBD1 (5 bases). Germline V gene lookup returns CDR1 MNHEY and CDR2 SMNVEV (reference sequence). Deletions cut 2 bases from V and 5 bases from J, with 7 bases between. This CDR3 region has 14 residues. The CDR3 reads CASSLVGDNSPLHF. The DNA of the CDR3 is TGTGCCAGCAGTTTAGTAGGGGATAATTCACCCCTCCACTTT.

The V and J genes are TRBV4-3 and TRBJ1-5; D is uncertain. The CDR3 contains 15 residues. Trimming took 0 bases from V and 3 from J, leaving 9 bases between them. Germline values: CDR1 LGHNA, CDR2 YSLEER. The CDR3 loop is CASSQDWQVNQPQHF. The CDR3 coding sequence is TGCGCCAGCAGCCAAGATTGGCAGGTCAATCAGCCCCAGCATTTT.

This chain uses TRBV19 with TRBJ2-2; TRBD2 is a possible D gene (6 bases). Germline-derived CDR1 and CDR2 are LNHDA and SQIVND (reference sequence). CDR3 length: 14 amino acids. The CDR3 loop is CATRGGLNTGELFF. The CDR3 DNA reads TGTGCAACACGGGGAGGTCTAAACACCGGGGAGCTGTTTTTT.

The chain links TRBV19 to TRBJ2-7; D unresolved. Looked up from germline, CDR1 is LNHDA and CDR2 is SQIVND (reference sequence). The CDR3 loop spans 13 amino acids. The ends were cut back, 3 bases at V and 5 bases at J, with 11 bases in the middle. The CDR3 here is CASSISHYHEQYF. The CDR3 DNA follows: TGTGCCAGTAGTATTTCTCACTACCACGAGCAGTACTTC.

In this sample, this clone turned up a few times. This rearrangement joins TRBV6-6 to TRBJ1-1; the D is unclear. CDR1 is MNHNY and CDR2 is SVGAGI in the germline V gene (reference sequence). The CDR3 contains 13 residues. Trimming took 5 bases from V and 1 from J, leaving 8 bases between them. The CDR3 bases are TGTGCCAGCAGTATGACAAGGAACACTGAAGCTTTCTTT. It is translated as CASSMTRNTEAFF.

The gene calls are TRBV6-1 and TRBJ2-7, with 8 nucleotides matching TRBD2. Trimming took 5 bases from V and 0 from J; bases not matched to a gene: 6. Germline CDR1 and CDR2: MNHNS and SASEGT. The CDR3 runs to 15 residues. The CDR3 DNA reads TGTGCCAGCAGTCTCACGGGAGGGAGCTCCTACGAGCAGTACTTC. Translation gives CASSLTGGSSYEQYF.

This clone was observed a single time. The gene calls are TRBV7-2 and TRBJ1-1; TRBD1 matches 8 bases. This CDR3 is 17 amino acids long. Germline-derived CDR1 and CDR2 are SGHTA and FQGNSA. With 2 bases clipped from V and 5 bases from J, the junction kept 13 bases outside the gene matches. CDR3 amino acids: CASSLSHRGFDMTEAFF. The CDR3, as DNA: TGTGCCAGCAGCTTAAGTCACAGGGGGTTTGACATGACTGAAGCTTTCTTT.

CDR3 nucleotide sequence: TGTGCCAGCAGAATTGAGGCCATGAACACTGAAGCTTTCTTT. Its protein is CASRIEAMNTEAFF. The chain links TRBV6-4 to TRBJ1-1; D is unclear. CDR3 size: 14 residues. Germline-derived CDR1 and CDR2 are MRHNA and SNTAGT. The V gene lost 6 bases and the J gene lost 0 bases, with 11 bases spanning the gap.

Only one count was recorded for this clone. The DNA for the CDR3 is TGTGCCAGCCACAGGGTATTAGACTATGGCTACACCTTC. This codes for CASHRVLDYGYTF. The V and J genes are TRBV28 and TRBJ1-2; D perhaps matches TRBD1 (6 bases). Germline CDR1 MDHEN, CDR2 SYDVKM. Trimming shortened V by 8 bases and J by 3 bases, and 13 bases separated the two germline ends. The CDR3 is made up of 13 amino acids.

The chain recombines TRBV21-1 with TRBJ1-5; TRBD1, the table's D call, lacks a check against the DNA. TRBV21-1 is shown as a pseudogene. The CDR3 is made up of 15 amino acids. The CDR3 DNA reads TGTGCCAGCAGCCAAAGGTACAGGGAAAGTCAGCCCCAGCATTTT. Its protein is CASSQRYRESQPQHF.

The chain uses TRBV5-5 and TRBJ1-1; possibly TRBD1 for D (5 bases). V dropped 0 bases and J dropped 6 bases, with 15 bases sitting between them. The CDR3 spans 15 residues. Germline V gene lookup returns CDR1 SGHKS and CDR2 YYEKEE (reference sequence). CDR3 region: CASSLAVQGNAEAFF. The CDR3 DNA is TGTGCCAGCAGCTTGGCCGTTCAGGGTAACGCTGAAGCTTTCTTT.